Only one count was recorded for the clone carrying this T cell receptor beta chain. The CDR3 length is 15 residues. CDR1 is SGHKS and CDR2 is YYEKEE in the germline V gene (reference sequence). The V and J ends lost 4 bases and 7 bases, in that order; junction bases with no gene match: 8. Profiled with immunoSEQ multiplex PCR; TCRdb holds only in-frame clones, not every one. The sample has approximately 1.1 million clones, approximately 78% seen once; the top ten hold approximately 0.5%. This specimen comes from a study of shared clonotypes between healthy human individuals. The origin of this receptor is a man aged 18 to 30 in good health. Some clones in this sample may be carry-over from other donors' samples. The genes are TRBV5-5 and TRBJ2-1; TRBD2 matches at 10 bases. The sequenced sample was memory CD4+ T cells from PBMCs. Subset of the sample: CD45RA-negative fraction. The CDR3 reads CASSRLSGRENEQFF. In DNA form, the CDR3 reads TGTGCCAGCAGCCGACTAAGCGGGAGGGAAAATGAGCAGTTCTTC.